This T cell receptor beta chain was captured by sequencing in a study of T-cell memory formation after mild COVID-19. In the study overall: The TCR clusters were mostly specific to one donor.

V was pared by 5 bases and J by 0 bases, with 3 bases of the junction left unmatched. CDR3 length equals 14 residues. Germline V lookup: CDR1 SEHNR, CDR2 FQNEAQ (reference sequence). TCRdb re-derived calls from the 5' RACE reads in MiXCR, one entry per CDR3 protein. The repertoire has tens of thousands of distinct CDR3 sequences, around 10% of them found once; the top ten carry about 25%. Study-wide results and limits: Among contracting clones, CD4+ were mainly CM/EM and CD8+ enriched in EMRA.

Details on this clonotype: Its antigen is not identified.

This receptor was identified in a man younger than 30 who had mild COVID-19 (a few samples of this study predate the infection). Cell type and time point are not known. This chain links TRBV7-9 with TRBJ1-1; 7 bases are a match to TRBD1. Sequenced: PBMCs or a T cell subset sorted from them (not recorded which). CDR3 sequence: CASSVGQVNTEAFF. The DNA for the CDR3 is TGTGCCAGCAGCGTCGGACAGGTGAACACTGAAGCTTTCTTT.